This T cell receptor (beta chain) was obtained from a study of PD-1 blockade in classical Hodgkin lymphoma. Study overall: The patients were dosed with nivolumab 3 mg/kg, infused intravenously every 2 weeks. The study's findings and limits: Newly diagnosed patients reportedly trailed healthy donors in baseline TCR diversity.

Generated by immunoSEQ multiplex PCR, the TCRdb table keeps only in-frame clones and is missing some. Of about 97,000 clones listed, approximately 88% are singletons. With no exception, relapse followed autologous stem cell transplantation in all patients, and brentuximab vedotin exposure varied. V dropped 7 bases and J dropped 4; count of bases not matched to a gene: 3. The CDR3 is 12 residues long. Germline V CDR1 and CDR2: SQVTM, ANQGSEA. As regards this clone: Its specificity is unknown.

The TCR originated in a human donor with classical Hodgkin lymphoma. This specimen consisted of peripheral blood mononuclear cells (PBMCs), obtained at baseline. This chain links TRBV29-1 with TRBJ2-1, with 8 bases matching TRBD1. The CDR3 region has the DNA TGCAGCGCTAACAGGGGGTACAATGAGCAGTTCTTC. Translating it yields CSANRGYNEQFF.